Presented here are 11 T cell receptor beta chains from one specimen sequenced in a study of blood T cell repertoires in COVID-19 (dated by TCRdb to the early 2020s). Library preparation employed the immunoSEQ multiplex PCR assay. This is the immuneACCESS table as TCRdb keeps it, with only in-frame sequences that have V and J called. A part of the clones is gone; compared with another copy, unresolved V genes explain less than half, and the rest is unexplained. Within this sample are approximately 240,000 clones, with roughly 80% of them counted one time only. The ten largest clones represent 15% to 20% of the sample. The sequenced sample consisted of peripheral blood. Receptors were obtained from an elderly woman with active or convalescent COVID-19.

This chain links TRBV10-3 with TRBJ2-7; 12 bases map to TRBD2. The CDR3 contains 13 residues. CDR1 and CDR2 from the germline V gene are ENHRY and SYGVKD. With 10 bases clipped from V and 5 bases from J, the junction kept 6 bases outside the gene matches. CDR3 loop: CASRTSGNDEQYF. The CDR3 region has the DNA TGTGCCAGCAGGACTAGCGGGAACGACGAGCAGTACTTC.

The rearrangement links TRBV28 to TRBJ1-1; TRBD1 matches 7 bases. Germline V lookup: CDR1 MDHEN, CDR2 SYDVKM. There are 14 residues in the CDR3. V was clipped by 6 bases and J by 3 bases; unmatched bases: 7. The CDR3 sequence: CASSQQGRYTEAFF. The CDR3, as DNA: TGTGCCAGCAGCCAACAGGGGAGGTACACTGAAGCTTTCTTT. The full variable domain, completed using reference TRBV28 and TRBJ1-1, is DVKVTQSSRYLVKRTGEKVFLECVQDMDHENMFWYRQDPGLGLRLIYFSYDVKMKEKGDIPEGYSVSREKKERFSLILESASTNQTSMYLCASSQQGRYTEAFFGQGTRLTVV.

The chain joins TRBV6-5 to TRBJ2-7, with TRBD2 identical over 8 bases. The CDR3 contains 14 residues. Germline CDR1 is MNHEY and CDR2 is SVGAGI. Germline trimming cut 2 bases from V and 3 bases from J; bases unmatched to any gene: 3. The CDR3 loop reads CASSYQRENYEQYF. CDR3 in DNA: TGTGCCAGCAGTTACCAGCGGGAGAACTACGAGCAGTACTTC.

The chain has TRBV7-3 and TRBJ2-5, with 9 bases lining up with TRBD2. There are 17 residues in the CDR3. J gave up 5 bases and V 6 bases, and 16 bases lay outside the gene matches. Germline-derived CDR1 and CDR2 are SGHTA and FQGTGA. CDR3 DNA: TGTGCCAGCAGTAGGAGTAGCGGGAGAGTCTCGAGGGAGACCCAGTACTTC. Its translation is CASSRSSGRVSRETQYF. Full variable domain (missing parts from reference TRBV7-3 and TRBJ2-5): GAGVSQTPSNKVTEKGKYVELRCDPISGHTALYWYRQSLGQGPEFLIYFQGTGAADDSGLPNDRFFAVRPEGSVSTLKIQRTERGDSAVYLCASSRSSGRVSRETQYFGPGTRLLVL.

The V call is TRBV6-2 or TRBV6-3, the J call TRBJ1-5; 8 nucleotides agree with TRBD1. The CDR3 extends over 14 amino acids. V trimming: 6 bases; J trimming: 5 bases; junction bases outside the gene matches: 6. Germline loops: CDR1 MNHEY, CDR2 SVGEGT. The CDR3, as DNA: TGTGCCAGCAGCCTAGGACAGGGAGATCAGCCCCAGCATTTT. Residues: CASSLGQGDQPQHF.

The chain has TRBV5-6 and TRBJ1-2, with 9 bases identical to TRBD1. The CDR3 runs to 15 residues. Germline CDR1 reads SGHDT; CDR2 reads YYEEEE. V shed 6 bases and J 4 bases; nucleotides not matched to a gene: 10. The chain's CDR3 is CASTSSDRGVYGYTF. Written as DNA, the CDR3 is TGTGCCAGCACCTCTTCGGACAGGGGCGTCTATGGCTACACCTTC. Full variable domain (remainder filled in from reference TRBV5-6 and TRBJ1-2): DAGVTQSPTHLIKTRGQQVTLRCSPKSGHDTVSWYQQALGQGPQFIFQYYEEEERQRGNFPDRFSGHQFPNYSSELNVNALLLGDSALYLCASTSSDRGVYGYTFGSGTRLTVV.

The chain couples TRBV19 to TRBJ2-6; D is undetermined. Trimming took 3 bases from V and 6 from J, leaving 12 bases between them. The CDR3 loop spans 15 amino acids. Germline CDR1 LNHDA, CDR2 SQIVND (reference sequence). The CDR3 sequence is CASSIFGLSANVLTF. DNA of the CDR3: TGTGCCAGTAGTATCTTCGGTCTCTCGGCCAACGTCCTGACTTTC.

V is TRBV6-4 and J is TRBJ2-6; TRBD1 agrees at 9 bases. Germline CDR1 MRHNA, CDR2 SNTAGT. This CDR3 region has 17 residues. The junction had 8 bases not matched to a gene; V was cut back by 6 bases and J by 2 bases. CDR3 in amino acids: CASSAGTGRPGANVLTF. The CDR3 DNA is TGTGCCAGCAGCGCCGGGACAGGGAGGCCTGGGGCCAACGTCCTGACTTTC.

The V gene is TRBV3-1 (or the pseudogene TRBV3-2), the J gene TRBJ2-1; D call uncertain. Germline V CDR1 and CDR2: LGHDT, YNNKEL (reference sequence). There are 17 residues in the CDR3. Trimming left V 4 bases short and J 0 bases short, with 16 bases between. The CDR3 nucleotides read TGTGCCAGCAGCCCTCGAGTGATGTCCCTCTCCTACAATGAGCAGTTCTTC. The encoded protein is CASSPRVMSLSYNEQFF.

V gene TRBV6-2 or TRBV6-3 combines with J gene TRBJ2-7, with 7 positions matching TRBD1. Germline CDR1 MNHEY, CDR2 SVGEGT. CDR3 length: 15 amino acids. V lost 5 bases, J lost 3 bases, and 10 bases stayed unmatched. This CDR3 is CASSPAPGQSYEQYF. In DNA form, the CDR3 reads TGTGCCAGCAGTCCCGCCCCGGGACAGAGCTACGAGCAGTACTTC.

This chain joins TRBV27 and TRBJ1-4, with 9 bases that match TRBD1. CDR3 length equals 14 residues. Trimming removed 8 bases from V and 7 bases from J; junction bases left unmatched: 8. CDR1 is MNHEY and CDR2 is SMNVEV in the germline V gene (reference sequence). This CDR3 is CASGTGTWGEKLFF. In nucleotides, the CDR3 is TGTGCCAGCGGGACAGGGACGTGGGGTGAAAAACTGTTTTTT.